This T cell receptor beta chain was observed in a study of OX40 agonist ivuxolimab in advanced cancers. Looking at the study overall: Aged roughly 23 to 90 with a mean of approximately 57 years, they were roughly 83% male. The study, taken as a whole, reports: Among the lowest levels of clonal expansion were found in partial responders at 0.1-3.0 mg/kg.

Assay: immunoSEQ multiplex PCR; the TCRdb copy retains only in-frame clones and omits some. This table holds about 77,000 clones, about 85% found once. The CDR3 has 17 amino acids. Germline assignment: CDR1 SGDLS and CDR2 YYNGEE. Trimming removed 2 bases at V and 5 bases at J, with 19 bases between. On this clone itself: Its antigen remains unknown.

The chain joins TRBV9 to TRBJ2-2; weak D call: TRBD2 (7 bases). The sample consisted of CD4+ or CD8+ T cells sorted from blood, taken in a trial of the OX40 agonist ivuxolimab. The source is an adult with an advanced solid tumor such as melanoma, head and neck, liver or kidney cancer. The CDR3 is CASSVQRGRGSTGELFF. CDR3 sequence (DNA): TGTGCCAGCAGCGTCCAAAGGGGGAGGGGCAGTACCGGGGAGCTGTTTTTT.